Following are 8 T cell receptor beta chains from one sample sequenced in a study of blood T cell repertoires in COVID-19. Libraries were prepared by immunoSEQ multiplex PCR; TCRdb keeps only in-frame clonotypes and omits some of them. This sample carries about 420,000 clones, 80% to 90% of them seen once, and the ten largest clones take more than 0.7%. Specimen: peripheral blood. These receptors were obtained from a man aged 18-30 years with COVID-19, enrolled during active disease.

CDR3 region: CASSQGFIWYF. DNA of the CDR3: TGTGCCAGCAGTCAGGGGTTTATTTGGTACTTC. The V gene is TRBV6-5, the J gene TRBJ2-4; D perhaps matches TRBD1 (6 bases). Germline assignment: CDR1 MNHEY and CDR2 SVGAGI. The CDR3 totals 11 residues. Trimming stripped 5 bases from V and 15 bases from J, with 14 bases between.

CDR3 DNA: TGCGCCAGCAAGACAAATGAAGCTTTCTTT. Translation gives CASKTNEAFF. This rearrangement joins TRBV10-1 to TRBJ1-1; D not certain. The CDR3 sequence is 10 residues long. V was trimmed by 7 bases and J by 7 bases, leaving 7 bases between them. The germline CDR1 and CDR2 sequences are WNHNN and SYGVQD (reference sequence).

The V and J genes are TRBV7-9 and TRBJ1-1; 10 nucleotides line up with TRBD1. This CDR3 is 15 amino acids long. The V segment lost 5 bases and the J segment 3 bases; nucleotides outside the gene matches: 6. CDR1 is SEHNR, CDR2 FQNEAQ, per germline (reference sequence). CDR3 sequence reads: CASSTTGGGDTEAFF. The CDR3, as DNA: TGTGCCAGCAGCACGACAGGGGGCGGGGACACTGAAGCTTTCTTT.

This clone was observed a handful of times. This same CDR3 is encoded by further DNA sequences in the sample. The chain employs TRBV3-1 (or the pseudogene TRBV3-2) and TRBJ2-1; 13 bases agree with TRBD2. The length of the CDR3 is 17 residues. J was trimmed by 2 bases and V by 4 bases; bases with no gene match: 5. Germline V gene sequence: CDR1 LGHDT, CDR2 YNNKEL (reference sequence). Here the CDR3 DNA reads TGTGCCAGCAGCCCTCACACTAGCGGGAGGGCCTACAATGAGCAGTTCTTC. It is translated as CASSPHTSGRAYNEQFF.

CDR3 region: CASSFSQGQANYGYTF. DNA of the CDR3: TGTGCCAGCAGTTTCTCACAGGGGCAGGCTAACTATGGCTACACCTTC. The chain carries TRBV27 and TRBJ1-2; 7 nucleotides agree with TRBD1. The CDR3 consists of 16 residues. J gave up 0 bases and V 3 bases, and 7 bases lay outside the gene matches. CDR1 is MNHEY, CDR2 SMNVEV, per germline (reference sequence).

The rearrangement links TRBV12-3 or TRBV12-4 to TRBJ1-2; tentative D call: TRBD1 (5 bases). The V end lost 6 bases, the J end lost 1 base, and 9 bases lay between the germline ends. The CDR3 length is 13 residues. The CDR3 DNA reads TGTGCCAGCAGGCCTGACAGTAACTATGGCTACACCTTC. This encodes CASRPDSNYGYTF.

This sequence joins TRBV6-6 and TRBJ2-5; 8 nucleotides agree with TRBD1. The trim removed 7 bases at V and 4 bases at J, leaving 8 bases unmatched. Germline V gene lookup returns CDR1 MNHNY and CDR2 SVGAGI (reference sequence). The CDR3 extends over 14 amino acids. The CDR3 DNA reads TGTGCCAGCACCCAACAGGGGGTCGGAGAGACCCAGTACTTC. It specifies CASTQQGVGETQYF.

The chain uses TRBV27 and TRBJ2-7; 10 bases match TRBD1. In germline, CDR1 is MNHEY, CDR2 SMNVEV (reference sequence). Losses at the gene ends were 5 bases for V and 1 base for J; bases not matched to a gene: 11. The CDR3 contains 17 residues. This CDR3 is CASSPPGTGAKSYEQYF. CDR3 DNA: TGTGCCAGCAGTCCCCCCGGGACAGGGGCGAAATCCTACGAGCAGTACTTC.